Listed below are T cell receptor beta chains from one sample, sequenced in a study of blood T cell repertoires in COVID-19. Libraries were prepared by immunoSEQ multiplex PCR; TCRdb keeps only in-frame clonotypes and omits some of them. The sample has 40,000 to 50,000 clones; over 75% are singletons. Sequencing input: peripheral blood. Receptor source: a human donor in a cohort sampled during active COVID-19. Each CDR3 is given with its conserved first and last residue. D genes are given only for firm matches. Not all rows give a size; the values are once, few, many and, for expanded clones, a class.

size: .
length: 15
V: TRBV21-1
D: .
J: TRBJ2-7
CDR3: CASSHRTGNSYEQYF
DNA: TGTGCCAGCAGCCATCGGACAGGAAATTCCTACGAGCAGTACTTC

size: once
length: 16
V: TRBV30
D: .
J: TRBJ2-3
CDR3: CAWIGRQASGTDTQYF
DNA: TGTGCCTGGATTGGGAGGCAGGCTAGCGGCACAGATACGCAGTATTTT

size: .
length: 15
V: TRBV7-6
D: .
J: TRBJ1-4
CDR3: CASSLPDFSNEKLFF
DNA: TGTGCCAGCAGCTTACCAGACTTTTCTAATGAAAAACTGTTTTTT

size: .
length: 16
V: TRBV2
D: TRBD2
J: TRBJ2-1
CDR3: CASSKEGLAKGGEQFF
DNA: TGTGCCAGCAGTAAAGAGGGACTAGCTAAGGGCGGGGAGCAGTTCTTC

size: .
length: 16
V: TRBV18
D: .
J: TRBJ1-4
CDR3: CASSPPWRGDNEKLFF
DNA: TGTGCCAGCTCACCACCGTGGAGGGGCGATAATGAAAAACTGTTTTTT

size: few
length: 13
V: TRBV6-1
D: .
J: TRBJ2-2
CDR3: CASSDFAGRELFF
DNA: TGTGCCAGCAGTGATTTCGCTGGCAGGGAGCTGTTTTTT

size: .
length: 14
V: TRBV7-8
D: .
J: TRBJ1-2
CDR3: CASSSSPGFYGYTF
DNA: TGTGCCAGCAGCTCATCACCAGGCTTCTATGGCTACACCTTC

size: .
length: 15
V: TRBV3-1/TRBV3-2
D: .
J: TRBJ1-3
CDR3: CASSGWGGRGNTIYF
DNA: TGTGCCAGCAGCGGGTGGGGGGGACGCGGAAACACCATATATTTT

size: .
length: 12
V: TRBV5-5
D: .
J: TRBJ2-7
CDR3: CASSLARDEQYF
DNA: TGTGCCAGCAGCTTGGCGAGGGACGAGCAGTACTTC

size: .
length: 16
V: TRBV7-9
D: .
J: TRBJ2-1
CDR3: CASSFGVAATYNEQFF
DNA: TGTGCCAGCAGCTTTGGAGTAGCGGCCACCTACAATGAGCAGTTCTTC

size: .
length: 13
V: TRBV6-5
D: .
J: TRBJ1-1
CDR3: CASSYFTDTEAFF
DNA: TGTGCCAGCAGTTACTTCACTGACACTGAAGCTTTCTTT

size: .
length: 12
V: TRBV7-9
D: TRBD1
J: TRBJ1-1
CDR3: CASSSGQGWAFF
DNA: TGTGCCAGCAGCTCGGGACAGGGCTGGGCTTTCTTT

size: .
length: 14
V: TRBV3-1/TRBV3-2
D: .
J: TRBJ2-7
CDR3: CASSYGGVSYEQYF
DNA: TGTGCCAGCAGCTATGGCGGGGTCTCCTACGAGCAGTACTTC

size: .
length: 15
V: TRBV6-7
D: TRBD1
J: TRBJ2-7
CDR3: CASSYGDRGQGEQYF
DNA: TGTGCCAGCAGTTACGGGGACAGGGGGCAGGGTGAGCAGTACTTC

size: .
length: 14
V: TRBV6-5
D: TRBD1
J: TRBJ2-7
CDR3: CASSSAGQGYEQYF
DNA: TGTGCCAGCAGTTCCGCAGGACAGGGCTACGAGCAGTACTTC

size: .
length: 12
V: TRBV30
D: .
J: TRBJ2-7
CDR3: CAWTDISYEQYF
DNA: TGTGCCTGGACCGACATCTCCTACGAGCAGTACTTC

size: .
length: 14
V: TRBV2
D: TRBD1
J: TRBJ2-2
CDR3: CASSGTGGRGELFF
DNA: TGTGCCAGCAGTGGGACAGGCGGGCGCGGGGAGCTGTTTTTT

size: .
length: 14
V: TRBV6-2/TRBV6-3
D: .
J: TRBJ1-1
CDR3: CASSLRGGNTEAFF
DNA: TGTGCCAGCAGTCTCCGAGGGGGGAACACTGAAGCTTTCTTT

size: .
length: 15
V: TRBV20-1
D: TRBD2
J: TRBJ2-5
CDR3: CSASDYSTSKETQYF
DNA: TGCAGTGCTAGTGACTACTCGACTAGCAAAGAGACCCAGTACTTC

size: .
length: 13
V: TRBV15
D: .
J: TRBJ2-5
CDR3: CATSRDPGETQYF
DNA: TGTGCCACCAGCAGAGATCCCGGAGAGACCCAGTACTTC

size: few
length: 15
V: TRBV6-1
D: .
J: TRBJ1-2
CDR3: CASSEGAGAFYGYTF
DNA: TGTGCCAGCAGTGAAGGGGCAGGGGCCTTCTATGGCTACACCTTC

size: .
length: 12
V: TRBV3-1/TRBV3-2
D: TRBD1
J: TRBJ2-1
CDR3: CASRDRSNEQFF
DNA: TGTGCCAGCAGGGACAGGAGCAATGAGCAGTTCTTC

size: .
length: 17
V: TRBV19
D: TRBD1
J: TRBJ1-4
CDR3: CASSSQARGPTNEKLFF
DNA: TGTGCCAGTAGTAGTCAGGCCAGGGGGCCAACTAATGAAAAACTGTTTTTT

size: .
length: 16
V: TRBV27
D: TRBD2
J: TRBJ2-1
CDR3: CASSPRTSGGANEQFF
DNA: TGTGCCAGCAGTCCCAGGACTAGCGGGGGGGCGAATGAGCAGTTCTTC

size: .
length: 20
V: TRBV6-1
D: .
J: TRBJ2-6
CDR3: CASSEWWLGSTPAGANVLTF
DNA: TGTGCCAGCAGTGAATGGTGGCTGGGCAGCACCCCGGCTGGGGCCAACGTCCTGACTTTC

size: few
length: 15
V: TRBV6-5
D: .
J: TRBJ1-1
CDR3: CASSYRVDRTTEAFF
DNA: TGTGCCAGCAGTTACAGGGTTGACAGGACCACTGAAGCTTTCTTT

size: few
length: 18
V: TRBV7-8
D: .
J: TRBJ2-6
CDR3: CASSLGGPGSIGANVLTF
DNA: TGTGCCAGCAGCTTAGGGGGGCCAGGGTCAATTGGGGCCAACGTCCTGACTTTC

size: .
length: 14
V: TRBV5-1
D: .
J: TRBJ2-1
CDR3: CASSLNRGFDEQFF
DNA: TGCGCCAGCAGCCTTAACCGGGGATTCGATGAGCAGTTCTTC

size: .
length: 13
V: TRBV11-2
D: .
J: TRBJ2-5
CDR3: CASSPRVSGTQYF
DNA: TGTGCCAGCAGCCCGCGGGTGTCAGGGACCCAGTACTTC

size: .
length: 13
V: TRBV5-5
D: .
J: TRBJ2-5
CDR3: CASSGQHQETQYF
DNA: TGTGCCAGCAGCGGACAGCACCAAGAGACCCAGTACTTC

size: .
length: 12
V: TRBV4-3
D: .
J: TRBJ2-7
CDR3: CASSFKNGEQYF
DNA: TGCGCCAGCAGCTTTAAGAACGGCGAGCAGTACTTC

size: .
length: 13
V: TRBV6-5
D: TRBD1
J: TRBJ1-2
CDR3: CASSYQGGYGYTF
DNA: TGTGCCAGCAGTTACCAGGGGGGATATGGCTACACCTTC

size: .
length: 13
V: TRBV7-2
D: .
J: TRBJ1-5
CDR3: CASSLNFGQPQHF
DNA: TGTGCCAGCAGCTTAAATTTCGGTCAGCCCCAGCATTTT

size: .
length: 15
V: TRBV3-1/TRBV3-2
D: TRBD2
J: TRBJ2-1
CDR3: CASSHRLAGRYEQFF
DNA: TGTGCCAGCAGCCATAGACTAGCGGGGAGGTATGAGCAGTTCTTC

size: .
length: 12
V: TRBV11-3
D: TRBD2
J: TRBJ2-1
CDR3: CASSGTRNEQFF
DNA: TGTGCCAGCAGCGGGACTAGAAATGAGCAGTTCTTC

size: few
length: 18
V: TRBV7-9
D: TRBD2
J: TRBJ2-5
CDR3: CASSLGRLRGRYQETQYF
DNA: TGTGCCAGCAGCTTAGGGAGATTGCGCGGGAGATACCAAGAGACCCAGTACTTC

size: .
length: 12
V: TRBV11-2
D: TRBD1
J: TRBJ2-1
CDR3: CASSLQGLEQFF
DNA: TGTGCCAGCAGTCTACAGGGGCTGGAGCAGTTCTTC

size: once
length: 17
V: TRBV18
D: .
J: TRBJ2-2
CDR3: CASSPSGLQGNTGELFF
DNA: TGTGCCAGCTCACCGAGTGGGTTGCAGGGGAACACCGGGGAGCTGTTTTTT

size: .
length: 13
V: TRBV30
D: .
J: TRBJ2-7
CDR3: CAWSVKTAYEQYF
DNA: TGTGCCTGGAGTGTAAAGACAGCCTACGAGCAGTACTTC

size: .
length: 13
V: TRBV28
D: .
J: TRBJ1-2
CDR3: CASSLGANYGYTF
DNA: TGTGCCAGCAGTTTAGGAGCTAACTATGGCTACACCTTC

size: .
length: 12
V: TRBV2
D: .
J: TRBJ1-2
CDR3: CASRQINYGYTF
DNA: TGTGCCAGCAGACAGATTAACTATGGCTACACCTTC

size: .
length: 15
V: TRBV6-6
D: TRBD2
J: TRBJ2-1
CDR3: CASSSGGIFYNEQFF
DNA: TGTGCCAGCAGTTCGGGGGGAATATTCTACAATGAGCAGTTCTTC

size: .
length: 16
V: TRBV7-2
D: TRBD1
J: TRBJ2-6
CDR3: CASSPRTGVGANVLTF
DNA: TGTGCCAGCAGCCCCCGGACAGGGGTCGGGGCCAACGTCCTGACTTTC

size: .
length: 15
V: TRBV6-6
D: .
J: TRBJ2-3
CDR3: CASSYLDRSTDTQYF
DNA: TGTGCCAGCAGTTACCTAGACAGGAGCACAGATACGCAGTATTTT

size: .
length: 14
V: TRBV29-1
D: .
J: TRBJ2-7
CDR3: CSAGPGKDSYEQYF
DNA: TGCAGCGCCGGCCCGGGGAAGGACAGCTACGAGCAGTACTTC

size: .
length: 16
V: TRBV27
D: TRBD1
J: TRBJ1-1
CDR3: CASSSPPGTVNTEAFF
DNA: TGTGCCAGCAGTTCCCCCCCCGGGACAGTGAACACTGAAGCTTTCTTT

size: few
length: 17
V: TRBV3-1/TRBV3-2
D: .
J: TRBJ1-5
CDR3: CASSQDGLAGRGQPQHF
DNA: TGTGCCAGCAGCCAAGATGGACTGGCGGGGAGGGGGCAGCCCCAGCATTTT

size: .
length: 13
V: TRBV27
D: .
J: TRBJ1-1
CDR3: CASSPRVNTEAFF
DNA: TGTGCCAGTAGTCCCCGTGTGAACACTGAAGCTTTCTTT

size: .
length: 17
V: TRBV19
D: TRBD1
J: TRBJ1-3
CDR3: CAAGGPRQGASGNTIYF
DNA: TGTGCCGCAGGGGGACCCAGACAGGGAGCTTCTGGAAACACCATATATTTT

size: .
length: 14
V: TRBV7-2
D: .
J: TRBJ2-2
CDR3: CASSAGTSTGELFF
DNA: TGTGCCAGCAGCGCCGGGACTTCAACCGGGGAGCTGTTTTTT

size: .
length: 16
V: TRBV10-1
D: .
J: TRBJ2-2
CDR3: CASSESTALNTGELFF
DNA: TGCGCCAGCAGTGAGTCTACAGCCCTCAACACCGGGGAGCTGTTTTTT

size: .
length: 14
V: TRBV27
D: TRBD1
J: TRBJ1-1
CDR3: CASSPGQGRTEAFF
DNA: TGTGCCAGCAGTCCCGGACAGGGTCGAACTGAAGCTTTCTTT

size: .
length: 15
V: TRBV11-1
D: .
J: TRBJ2-1
CDR3: CASRKRGVSMNEQFF
DNA: TGTGCCAGCAGAAAGCGCGGGGTCTCGATGAATGAGCAGTTCTTC

size: .
length: 12
V: TRBV11-2
D: .
J: TRBJ2-7
CDR3: CASSSTRYEQYF
DNA: TGTGCCAGCAGCTCCACCCGGTACGAGCAGTACTTC

size: .
length: 13
V: TRBV15
D: .
J: TRBJ2-7
CDR3: CATSRDRGYEQYF
DNA: TGTGCCACCAGCAGAGATCGGGGATACGAGCAGTACTTC

size: few
length: 13
V: TRBV4-1
D: TRBD1
J: TRBJ1-2
CDR3: CASSRGQGYGYTF
DNA: TGCGCCAGCAGCCGGGGACAGGGCTATGGCTACACCTTC

size: .
length: 16
V: TRBV5-1
D: .
J: TRBJ1-3
CDR3: CASSQGQPNSGNTIYF
DNA: TGCGCCAGCAGCCAAGGACAGCCTAATTCTGGAAACACCATATATTTT

size: .
length: 13
V: TRBV28
D: .
J: TRBJ1-1
CDR3: CASSSFTGLEAFF
DNA: TGTGCCAGCAGTTCCTTTACAGGGCTAGAAGCTTTCTTT

size: .
length: 15
V: TRBV3-1/TRBV3-2
D: .
J: TRBJ2-1
CDR3: CASSHRYTTYNEQFF
DNA: TGTGCCAGCAGCCACCGGTATACGACATACAATGAGCAGTTCTTC